These T cell receptor beta chains were read from a single sample in a study of blood T cell repertoires in COVID-19. Sequencing used immunoSEQ multiplex PCR; TCRdb keeps in-frame clones, though not all of them. Seen here are about 99,000 clones, around 84% observed once, and the top ten hold over 10%. Sequencing input: peripheral blood. These TCRs come from a woman aged 55-69 years in a cohort sampled during active or convalescent COVID-19. Both conserved end residues are part of each CDR3. A D gene is named only where the DNA matches it firmly. Clone size is given for some rows only: seen once, a few or many times, or a class if the clone is expanded.

D gene: NA
V gene: TRBV3-1/TRBV3-2
clone size: NA
J gene: TRBJ2-1
CDR3 length: 14
CDR3 DNA: TGTGCCAGCAGCCAAGATCGAGGTCGGGATGAGCAGTTCTTC
CDR3 protein: CASSQDRGRDEQFF

D gene: NA
V gene: TRBV3-1/TRBV3-2
clone size: once
J gene: TRBJ2-2
CDR3 length: 13
CDR3 DNA: TGTGCCACTTGGGGGCAGGGCACCGGGGAGCTGTTTTTT
CDR3 protein: CATWGQGTGELFF

D gene: TRBD1
V gene: TRBV19
clone size: NA
J gene: TRBJ1-2
CDR3 length: 14
CDR3 DNA: TGTGCCAGTTGCCGGACAGGGGTGAACTATGGCTACACCTTC
CDR3 protein: CASCRTGVNYGYTF

D gene: NA
V gene: TRBV6-5
clone size: NA
J gene: TRBJ1-2
CDR3 length: 14
CDR3 DNA: TGTGCCAGCAAAGAGGGAAGTCTGAACTATGGCTACACCTTC
CDR3 protein: CASKEGSLNYGYTF

D gene: TRBD1
V gene: TRBV27
clone size: NA
J gene: TRBJ1-1
CDR3 length: 18
CDR3 DNA: TGTGCCAGCAGTTTATCGAGAGGGGGCGCGGATGGGTACACTGAAGCTTTCTTT
CDR3 protein: CASSLSRGGADGYTEAFF

D gene: TRBD2
V gene: TRBV29-1
clone size: NA
J gene: TRBJ2-7
CDR3 length: 14
CDR3 DNA: TGCAGCTTTGCCAAGGGAGCGGGACCCTACGAGCAGTACTTC
CDR3 protein: CSFAKGAGPYEQYF

D gene: TRBD2
V gene: TRBV4-1
clone size: NA
J gene: TRBJ2-1
CDR3 length: 14
CDR3 DNA: TGCGCCAGCAGCCAAGATCATCGAGCGGGAGCCGAGTTCTTC
CDR3 protein: CASSQDHRAGAEFF

D gene: TRBD2
V gene: TRBV27
clone size: NA
J gene: TRBJ2-1
CDR3 length: 15
CDR3 DNA: TGTGCCAGCAGTCCATTAGCGGGGTCCTACAATGAGCAGTTCTTC
CDR3 protein: CASSPLAGSYNEQFF

D gene: NA
V gene: TRBV6-5
clone size: NA
J gene: TRBJ1-3
CDR3 length: 11
CDR3 DNA: TGTGCCAGCAGTTATGGCAACACCATATATTTT
CDR3 protein: CASSYGNTIYF

D gene: NA
V gene: TRBV18
clone size: NA
J gene: TRBJ1-1
CDR3 length: 14
CDR3 DNA: TGTGCCAGCTCACCATTGGAAGGAGACACTGAAGCTTTCTTT
CDR3 protein: CASSPLEGDTEAFF

D gene: TRBD2
V gene: TRBV19
clone size: NA
J gene: TRBJ2-1
CDR3 length: 15
CDR3 DNA: TGTGCCAGTAAACGGGCGGGAGTATCCTACAATGAGCAGTTCTTC
CDR3 protein: CASKRAGVSYNEQFF

D gene: TRBD1
V gene: TRBV9
clone size: NA
J gene: TRBJ1-4
CDR3 length: 15
CDR3 DNA: TGTGCCAGCAGCAAACGACAGGGATTGACTGAAAAACTGTTTTTT
CDR3 protein: CASSKRQGLTEKLFF

D gene: TRBD2
V gene: TRBV5-1
clone size: few
J gene: TRBJ2-5
CDR3 length: 14
CDR3 DNA: TGCGCCAGCAGCAAAACTAGCGCGGGAGAGACCCAGTACTTC
CDR3 protein: CASSKTSAGETQYF

D gene: TRBD1
V gene: TRBV24-1
clone size: NA
J gene: TRBJ2-1
CDR3 length: 15
CDR3 DNA: TGTGCCACCAGCTCGAGCGGACAGGGTTTCAATGAGCAGTTCTTC
CDR3 protein: CATSSSGQGFNEQFF

D gene: TRBD2
V gene: TRBV27
clone size: NA
J gene: TRBJ2-5
CDR3 length: 16
CDR3 DNA: TGTGCCAGCAGTACGACTACCGGGACTAGCCGAGAGACCCAGTACTTC
CDR3 protein: CASSTTTGTSRETQYF

D gene: NA
V gene: TRBV30
clone size: NA
J gene: TRBJ2-6
CDR3 length: 14
CDR3 DNA: TGTGCCTGGATCAGTTTCTCTGGGGCCAACGTCCTGACTTTC
CDR3 protein: CAWISFSGANVLTF

D gene: NA
V gene: TRBV18
clone size: NA
J gene: TRBJ2-6
CDR3 length: 15
CDR3 DNA: TGTGCCAGCTCACCAGGGAGTTCTGGGGCCAACGTCCTGACTTTC
CDR3 protein: CASSPGSSGANVLTF

D gene: NA
V gene: TRBV5-4
clone size: few
J gene: TRBJ1-1
CDR3 length: 17
CDR3 DNA: TGTGCCAGCAGCTTGGCCGGGTTGGTACTGCAGAACACTGAAGCTTTCTTT
CDR3 protein: CASSLAGLVLQNTEAFF

D gene: NA
V gene: TRBV6-4
clone size: NA
J gene: TRBJ1-2
CDR3 length: 14
CDR3 DNA: TGTGCCAGCAGTGAGCAAGTAGCTAACTATGGCTACACCTTC
CDR3 protein: CASSEQVANYGYTF

D gene: NA
V gene: TRBV24-1
clone size: NA
J gene: TRBJ1-2
CDR3 length: 14
CDR3 DNA: TGTGCCACCAGTGATTCGACAGTACGGTATGGCTACACCTTC
CDR3 protein: CATSDSTVRYGYTF

D gene: TRBD2
V gene: TRBV3-1/TRBV3-2
clone size: NA
J gene: TRBJ2-3
CDR3 length: 16
CDR3 DNA: TGTGCCAGCAGCCCCCCGACTAGCGGGGGGGGGAATACGCAGTATTTT
CDR3 protein: CASSPPTSGGGNTQYF

D gene: NA
V gene: TRBV5-5
clone size: NA
J gene: TRBJ2-7
CDR3 length: 15
CDR3 DNA: TGTGCCAGCATCACTTTCGGCGGGTCTGCCGGCGAGCAGTACTTC
CDR3 protein: CASITFGGSAGEQYF

D gene: TRBD1
V gene: TRBV11-2
clone size: NA
J gene: TRBJ2-7
CDR3 length: 15
CDR3 DNA: TGTGCCAGCAGCTCATACTCAGGGGGCGGCTACGAGCAGTACTTC
CDR3 protein: CASSSYSGGGYEQYF

D gene: NA
V gene: TRBV9
clone size: NA
J gene: TRBJ1-6
CDR3 length: 15
CDR3 DNA: TGTGCCAGCAGCGTAGGAGGGCAGGAAAATTCACCCCTCCACTTT
CDR3 protein: CASSVGGQENSPLHF